One and the same sample provided the 5 T cell receptor beta chains below, sequenced in a study of CD8 T cells in ankylosing spondylitis. Their antigen targets remain unknown. Each CDR3 protein gets one entry after TCRdb re-called the 5' RACE reads with MiXCR. The table includes roughly 370,000 distinct CDR3 sequences, about a fifth detected once. Regarding the study as a whole: What seemed typical of ankylosing spondylitis blood was a TCR beta motif built from roughly eight highly homologous variants.

Sequences were obtained from blood, either unsorted or a sorted T cell fraction (not recorded which). Receptor source: a male donor with ankylosing spondylitis.

CDR3 bases: TGTGCCAGCAGCTTAACACTGGACAGGGCTGGAAACACCATATATTTT. It codes for CASSLTLDRAGNTIYF. The rearrangement uses TRBV7-9 and TRBJ1-3, with TRBD1 matching over 8 bases. Germline V gene lookup returns CDR1 SEHNR and CDR2 FQNEAQ (reference sequence). V lost 2 bases, J lost 2 bases, and 5 bases stayed unmatched. The CDR3 has 16 amino acids. The variable domain in full, with the rest retrieved from reference TRBV7-9 and TRBJ1-3, is DTGVSQNPRHKITKRGQNVTFRCDPISEHNRLYWYRQTLGQGPEFLTYFQNEAQLEKSRLLSDRFSAERPKGSFSTLEIQRTEQGDSAMYLCASSLTLDRAGNTIYFGEGSWLTVV.

The V and J genes are TRBV7-2 and TRBJ1-3; D gene uncertain. The CDR3 has 16 amino acids. Per germline, CDR1 SGHTA and CDR2 FQGNSA. Trimming pared 3 bases from V and 14 bases from J, leaving 26 bases between. CDR3 nucleotides: TGTGCCAGCAGCTTGGTCAGTGTAGGAGAAGAAACACGCCTATATTTT. The encoded protein is CASSLVSVGEETRLYF.

CDR3 bases: TGTGCCAGCAGTCCCCTCCCAGGACAGGCCCAAAACATTCAGTACTTC. Amino acid sequence: CASSPLPGQAQNIQYF. The V gene is TRBV27, the J gene TRBJ2-4; 7 bases fit TRBD1. CDR3 length: 16 residues. Germline V gene data show CDR1 as MNHEY and CDR2 as SMNVEV (reference sequence). Unmatched junction bases numbered 12, after V lost 5 bases and J lost 5 bases.

V gene TRBV12-3 or TRBV12-4 combines with J gene TRBJ2-7, with 12 bases matching TRBD2. This CDR3 spans 14 amino acids. Unmatched junction bases numbered 1, after V lost 1 base and J lost 6 bases. CDR3 bases: TGTGCCAGCAGTTTAGGACTAGCGGGAGCCGAGCAGTACTTC. It codes for CASSLGLAGAEQYF.

The J gene is TRBJ2-1, the V gene TRBV11-2; 8 bases fit TRBD1. The CDR3 extends over 17 amino acids. Per the germline V gene, CDR1 is SGHAT and CDR2 is FQNNGV. V trimming: 1 base; J trimming: 0 bases; junction bases outside the gene matches: 5. The CDR3 reads CASSLGTGGASYNEQFF. CDR3 DNA: TGTGCCAGCAGCTTAGGTACAGGGGGTGCCTCCTACAATGAGCAGTTCTTC.